One sample yielded the 20 T cell receptor beta chains listed below, sequenced in a study of blood T cell repertoires in COVID-19. Repertoires were generated with immunoSEQ multiplex PCR, while TCRdb's copy carries only in-frame clones and drops some. The sample lists some 98,000 clones, 75% to 85% occurring once. The sequencing sample was made of peripheral blood. Receptors were obtained from a man aged 55 to 70 with acute or convalescent COVID-19.

V gene TRBV4-2 combines with J gene TRBJ2-1, with TRBD1 as a possible D gene (6 bases). The ends were cut back, 0 bases at V and 7 bases at J, with 16 bases in the middle. The length of the CDR3 is 16 residues. Germline V lookup: CDR1 LGHNA, CDR2 YNFKEQ. CDR3 sequence (DNA): TGTGCCAGCAGCCAAGATATGTTGGGGGCTCGGAATGAGCAGTTCTTC. Encoded protein: CASSQDMLGARNEQFF.

This sequence joins TRBV5-1 and TRBJ1-1, with TRBD1 matching over 7 bases. The CDR3 covers 15 residues. V dropped 5 bases and J dropped 3; count of bases not matched to a gene: 10. CDR1 SGHRS and CDR2 YFSETQ come from the germline V gene. DNA of the CDR3: TGCGCCAGCAGACCCGAAAGGGGGCCGTACACTGAAGCTTTCTTT. The encoded protein is CASRPERGPYTEAFF. Full variable domain (rest looked up from reference TRBV5-1 and TRBJ1-1): KAGVTQTPRYLIKTRGQQVTLSCSPISGHRSVSWYQQTPGQGLQFLFEYFSETQRNKGNFPGRFSGRQFSNSRSEMNVSTLELGDSALYLCASRPERGPYTEAFFGQGTRLTVV.

The rearrangement joins TRBV23-1 to TRBJ1-3; 7 bases map to TRBD1. TRBV23-1 is an ORF, and what it does is uncertain. This CDR3 region has 19 residues. Losses at the gene ends were 8 bases for V and 0 bases for J; bases not matched to a gene: 19. The CDR3 reads CASGGQSVFREYSGNTIYF. CDR3 nucleotide sequence: TGCGCCAGCGGGGGACAGTCGGTATTTCGGGAGTACTCTGGAAACACCATATATTTT.

The sample holds a few counts of this clone. This sequence joins TRBV7-2 and TRBJ1-5; tentatively, D is TRBD1 (5 bases). Germline V gene data show CDR1 as SGHTA and CDR2 as FQGNSA. The length of the CDR3 is 15 residues. Between the trimmed V and J ends, which lost 1 base and 2 bases, there was a span of 9 bases. CDR3 loop: CASSLGIGGNQPQHF. The CDR3 DNA is TGTGCCAGCAGCTTAGGTATAGGGGGCAATCAGCCCCAGCATTTT.

This clone occurred once. This chain connects TRBV9 to TRBJ1-3, with D possibly TRBD1 on 5 matching bases. The germline V gene has CDR1 SGDLS and CDR2 YYNGEE. The CDR3 runs to 14 residues. Trimming took 3 bases from V and 4 from J, leaving 11 bases between them. CDR3 region: CASSAGESGNTIYF. In nucleotides, the CDR3 is TGTGCCAGCAGCGCGGGGGAATCCGGAAACACCATATATTTT.

The rearrangement uses TRBV9 and TRBJ2-3; 9 bases align to TRBD1. CDR1 is SGDLS and CDR2 is YYNGEE in the germline V gene. The V gene end was trimmed by 3 bases and the J gene end by 5 bases; junction bases not matched to a gene: 7. The CDR3 extends over 15 amino acids. CDR3 coding DNA: TGTGCCAGCAGCGGACAGGGGGTTGCCGTAGATACGCAGTATTTT. It encodes CASSGQGVAVDTQYF.

The chain has TRBV14 and TRBJ2-3, with D possibly TRBD1 on 5 matching bases. Germline V lookup: CDR1 SGHDN, CDR2 FVKESK. V lost 5 bases and J lost 3, with 12 bases in between. The CDR3 loop spans 14 amino acids. The CDR3 reads CASSSSRVTDTQYF. The CDR3 DNA reads as TGTGCCAGCAGCTCAAGCAGGGTTACAGATACGCAGTATTTT. Full variable domain (remainder filled in from reference TRBV14 and TRBJ2-3): EAGVTQFPSHSVIEKGQTVTLRCDPISGHDNLYWYRRVMGKEIKFLLHFVKESKQDESGMPNNRFLAERTGGTYSTLKVQPAELEDSGVYFCASSSSRVTDTQYFGPGTRLTVL.

This chain connects TRBV6-6 to TRBJ1-3; D is ambiguous. The germline V gene has CDR1 MNHNY and CDR2 SVGAGI (reference sequence). This CDR3 spans 15 amino acids. V dropped 2 bases and J dropped 1 base, with 9 bases sitting between them. The CDR3 loop reads CASSYLAASGNTIYF. DNA of the CDR3: TGTGCCAGCAGTTACCTGGCTGCTTCTGGAAACACCATATATTTT.

This CDR3 reads CATRGTGANVLTF. Here the CDR3 DNA reads TGTGCCACCCGGGGAACCGGGGCCAACGTCCTGACTTTC. The chain is built from TRBV7-2 and TRBJ2-6; the D gene is possibly TRBD2 (5 bases). The germline gives CDR1 SGHTA, CDR2 FQGNSA. V lost 10 bases and J lost 4, with 11 bases in between. This CDR3 is 13 amino acids long.

The V call is TRBV6-5, the J call TRBJ2-2, with D possibly matching TRBD1 (6 bases). Trimming pared 7 bases from V and 0 bases from J, leaving 9 bases between. The germline gives CDR1 MNHEY, CDR2 SVGAGI. This CDR3 spans 14 amino acids. CDR3 sequence: CASTRTANTGELFF. The CDR3 DNA reads as TGTGCCAGCACCAGGACAGCGAACACCGGGGAGCTGTTTTTT.

The CDR3 DNA reads TGTGCCAGCAGAGTAAGGCGGGGGGCTGGGGAGACCCAGTACTTC. Amino acid sequence: CASRVRRGAGETQYF. The chain is built from TRBV6-5 and TRBJ2-5, with 8 bases lining up with TRBD2. The CDR3 contains 15 residues. The J segment lost 5 bases and the V segment lost 6 bases, leaving 11 bases of the junction unmatched. CDR1 MNHEY and CDR2 SVGAGI come from the germline V gene.

CDR3 bases: TGTGCCAGCAGCCCATCCCCCGGGACAGGGAATCAAGCTTTCTTT. Its protein product is CASSPSPGTGNQAFF. The chain combines TRBV9 with TRBJ1-1, with 9 bases fitting TRBD1. V dropped 4 bases and J dropped 9; count of bases not matched to a gene: 13. The CDR3 length is 15 residues. Germline V gene sequence: CDR1 SGDLS, CDR2 YYNGEE.

V is TRBV10-3 and J is TRBJ1-5; 8 bases line up with TRBD1. This CDR3 region has 14 residues. V shed 5 bases, J shed 2 bases, and the junction held 2 bases outside the gene matches. Germline-derived CDR1 and CDR2 are ENHRY and SYGVKD. Here the CDR3 reads CAISPGGGNQPQHF. The CDR3 bases are TGTGCCATCAGTCCAGGGGGCGGCAATCAGCCCCAGCATTTT.

V gene TRBV7-9 combines with J gene TRBJ1-2; 10 bases agree with TRBD1. The CDR3 contains 14 residues. Trimming at V came to 5 bases and at J to 8 bases, leaving 8 bases not matched to a gene. Germline CDR1 reads SEHNR; CDR2 reads FQNEAQ (reference sequence). CDR3 amino acids: CASSPRTGGIGYTF. The CDR3 nucleotides read TGTGCCAGCAGCCCAAGGACAGGGGGGATCGGCTACACCTTC.

CDR3 in DNA: TGCGCCAGCAGTCAATCGGACAGGGAATTGGAATTCGCACGAAATCAGCCCCAGCATTTT. Protein product: CASSQSDRELEFARNQPQHF. The chain couples TRBV23-1 to TRBJ1-5, with 8 bases that match TRBD1. TRBV23-1 counts as an open reading frame of uncertain function. V shed 0 bases, J shed 4 bases, and the junction held 17 bases outside the gene matches. CDR3 length: 20 residues.

The chain links TRBV19 to TRBJ1-5, with a possible D match to TRBD1 (6 bases). Germline CDR1 reads LNHDA; CDR2 reads SQIVND (reference sequence). CDR3 length equals 15 residues. The V and J ends lost 5 bases and 4 bases respectively, with 15 bases between them. The CDR3 nucleotides read TGTGCCAGTAGTCGCCCTGACAGGACGAATCAGCCCCAGCATTTT. It codes for CASSRPDRTNQPQHF.

The rearrangement uses TRBV5-1 and TRBJ2-7, with 10 positions matching TRBD2. CDR3 length equals 15 residues. Germline trimming cut 2 bases from V and 3 bases from J; bases unmatched to any gene: 5. From germline, CDR1 is SGHRS and CDR2 YFSETQ. This chain's CDR3 is CASSFLAGGSYEQYF. The CDR3 nucleotides are TGCGCCAGCAGCTTTTTAGCGGGGGGCAGCTACGAGCAGTACTTC.

The chain is built from TRBV18 and TRBJ1-1; TRBD1 agrees at 10 bases. V gave up 4 bases and J gave up 3 bases; unmatched junction bases: 11. This CDR3 is 17 amino acids long. Per germline, CDR1 KGHSH and CDR2 LQKENI. The CDR3 DNA is TGTGCCAGCTCACACACTCTGGACAGGGGGAAGGACACTGAAGCTTTCTTT. It specifies CASSHTLDRGKDTEAFF.

The chain recombines TRBV6-1 with TRBJ1-1; D uncertain. The V end was cut by 2 bases, the J end by 0 bases, with 10 bases between. The CDR3 runs 15 residues. The germline V gene has CDR1 MNHNS and CDR2 SASEGT. The CDR3 protein is CASSEWTGMNTEAFF. The CDR3 DNA reads as TGTGCCAGCAGTGAATGGACGGGAATGAACACTGAAGCTTTCTTT.

The rearrangement links TRBV28 to TRBJ1-4, with no clear D. The CDR3 is 12 amino acids. Germline CDR1 is MDHEN and CDR2 is SYDVKM. Trimming cost V 6 bases and J 8 bases, with 10 bases left between them. CDR3 loop: CASRLGGEKLFF. DNA for the CDR3: TGTGCCAGCAGACTTGGAGGCGAAAAACTGTTTTTT.